This T cell receptor (beta chain) was documented in a study of T-cell memory formation after mild COVID-19 (dated by TCRdb to about 2021). Describing the broader study: TCR sequence clusters from the two donors were found to be largely donor specific. Longitudinal TCRalpha and TCRbeta repertoire sequencing tracked T-cell clones expanding and contracting after mild COVID-19 in a couple of donors. Two young, previously healthy adult volunteers made up the cohort, one male and one female. General findings and caveats noted by the study authors: Only a couple of mild cases were covered by the study, and larger cohorts that include severe cases with pre-infection samples were considered necessary. Some responding clones were detected in pre-infection memory, suggesting pre-existing cross-reactive memory T cells joined the SARS-CoV-2 response. The second-wave clones that peaked on day 37 were not confirmed to be SARS-CoV-2 specific. Contracting CD4+ clones were located mainly in the CM and EM memory subsets, whereas CD8+ clones were found to be enriched in EMRA. Balanced CD4/CD8 phenotypes were observed for clones contracting from day 15 to 85, whereas a bias towards CD4+ was observed for a second wave of clones expanding from day 15 to 37.

Sequencing was performed on an Illumina NovaSeq 6000. cDNA libraries for TCRalpha and TCRbeta were prepared by 5'RACE using constant-segment primers, with sample barcodes and unique molecular identifiers added. Trizol reagent was used to extract RNA from every sample. Amplification of the libraries took two PCR steps, and the second step added a second sample barcode plus Illumina TruSeq adapters. The libraries were sequenced on an Illumina NovaSeq using 2 x 150 bp paired-end reads. The source study handled its data this way. With migec v1.2.7, reads were demultiplexed and then collapsed into UMI-guided consensus sequences. Using mixcr v2.1.11, UMI consensuses were aligned to TRA and TRB V and J templates and then assembled into clonotypes. A clonotype was counted as expanded or contracted only if both edgeR and NoisET called the change significant, with noise models trained on biological replicates. For edgeR calls, the thresholds were a false discovery rate-adjusted p below 0.01 and a log2 fold-change of 1. As an exploratory analysis of dynamics, PCA with hierarchical clustering was applied to max-normalized trajectories of the 1000 most abundant clonotypes. Separately sequenced CD4+ and CD8+ repertoires were used to assign a CD4 or CD8 phenotype to each responding clone. In-frame beta chains were kept once TCRdb had trimmed the public reads at Q25 with fastp and called clones with MiXCR. Identical CDR3 protein sequences are pooled into one entry, listed with their most common genes and DNA. In this record, the V and J calls reflect TCRdb's handling and not the investigators' own analysis. Present in this sample are over 150,000 distinct CDR3 sequences, about 21% of which were seen just once. The leading ten clones occupy roughly 23% of the sample.

Ficoll-Paque density gradient centrifugation was used to isolate PBMCs. The CDR3 has 16 amino acids, counting the end cysteine and phenylalanine. Only CDR3 DNA is held: 48 bases, read in frame from base 1. CDR1 and CDR2 were assigned from the germline V gene as LGHNA and YNFKEQ. Trimming leaves V shorter by 1 base and J shorter by 5 bases, with the junction holding 6 bases beyond the gene matches. This clonotype has a handful of counts. No cognate antigen has been identified for it. Base qualities are not recorded, but no much larger clone differs from it by a single base. Sequencing input: PBMCs or a T cell subset sorted from them (not recorded which). The origin of this receptor is an adult woman who had mild COVID-19 (a few samples of this study predate the infection). The sample titles of this study are shuffled in the database, so cell type and time point are left out; the donor was told from shared clones. The V and J segments used are TRBV4-2 and TRBJ2-1; the central 9 bases match TRBD1. The CDR3 is CASSQARDRDDNEQFF. The DNA sequence reads TGTGCCAGCAGCCAAGCCCGGGACAGGGATGACAATGAGCAGTTCTTC.